This entry features one TCR beta chain sequence. Its specificity is not known. PCR amplification relied on 60 Vbeta primers (plus 13 Jbeta primers). Data came from immunoSEQ multiplex PCR; TCRdb stores just in-frame clones and leaves some out. The sample has 95,000 to 110,000 clones; roughly 73% are singletons. The sample belongs to a study of cytomegalovirus exposure and HLA in healthy donors. Study findings and constraints: Later analysis indicated greater clonal expansion among HLA-associated TCR beta chains than among equally common other chains. Among TCR sequences, most were rare, though some public TCRs appeared in many donors.

Trimming took off 2 bases at V and 8 bases at J, with 10 bases between the two ends. Per germline, CDR1 MDHEN and CDR2 SYDVKM. The CDR3 runs to 13 residues. Unrecorded immune exposures were likely, despite nominal health at sampling. The chain is built from TRBV28 and TRBJ2-1, with D unclear. The sample comprised PBMCs. This TCR was sampled from a man in his thirties or forties in good health and CMV-seronegative. CDR3: CASSLRVIDEQFF. CDR3 nucleotides: TGTGCCAGCAGTTTACGGGTTATCGATGAGCAGTTCTTC.